This T cell receptor beta chain was identified during a study of control samples from healthy donors and cancer patients (dated by TCRdb to the early 2020s). From cysteine to phenylalanine, the CDR3 is 14 amino acids long. Solely the CDR3 DNA is kept, with 42 bases framed from the first base. Deletion took 3 bases off V and 1 base off J, with a span of 9 bases between the germline ends. In the germline V gene (reference sequence), CDR1 corresponds to LGHDT and CDR2 to YNNKEL. On this clone: It has no known antigen specificity. No per-base quality is available; no much larger clone lies one base away.

Library generation was performed with the immunoSEQ multiplex PCR assay. The immuneACCESS repertoire file appears here via TCRdb, limited to in-frame rearrangements. These files lack a portion of the clones; in checked studies, under half of the deficit traces to unresolved V genes, and the cause of the others is not known. The sample includes around 140,000 clones, with 90% observed a single time. 2% to 3% of the sample is held by the ten biggest clonotypes. The sample was blood. The clonotype originates from a man in his forties or fifties in good health. The rearrangement joined TRBV3-1 (or the pseudogene TRBV3-2) to TRBJ1-1, with no D gene named confidently. The CDR3 reads as follows: CASSQARANTEAFF. The DNA sequence reads TGTGCCAGCAGCCAGGCACGGGCGAACACTGAAGCTTTCTTT.